Reported below is one TCR beta chain. Its antigen is undetermined. A much larger clone sits a single nucleotide away, making a read error possible. The entry originates in a study of T-cell memory formation after mild COVID-19. Study overall: In these data, TCR clusters were largely donor specific. The study, taken as a whole, reports: Later expanders leaned CD4+, whereas day 15 to 85 contracting clones were balanced CD4/CD8. Proof of SARS-CoV-2 specificity was absent for the second-wave clones that crested on day 37.

Each CDR3 protein is one row after TCRdb ran MiXCR on the 5' RACE reads. The table has approximately 210,000 distinct CDR3 sequences, around 16% seen once; the top ten hold 2% to 3%. The sequence derives from an adult woman who had mild COVID-19 (a few samples of this study predate the infection). Cell type and time point are not known. Sequencing input: PBMCs or a T cell subset sorted from them (not recorded which).

CDR3 nucleotide sequence: TGTGCCAGCAGCACAAGACAGACGCTGAACACTGAAGCTTTCTTT. Encoded protein: CASSTRQTLNTEAFF. The chain links TRBV4-2 to TRBJ1-1; D is perhaps TRBD1 (5 bases). This CDR3 is built from 15 residues. V lost 5 bases and J lost 0, with 13 bases in between. Looked up from germline, CDR1 is LGHNA and CDR2 is YNFKEQ.